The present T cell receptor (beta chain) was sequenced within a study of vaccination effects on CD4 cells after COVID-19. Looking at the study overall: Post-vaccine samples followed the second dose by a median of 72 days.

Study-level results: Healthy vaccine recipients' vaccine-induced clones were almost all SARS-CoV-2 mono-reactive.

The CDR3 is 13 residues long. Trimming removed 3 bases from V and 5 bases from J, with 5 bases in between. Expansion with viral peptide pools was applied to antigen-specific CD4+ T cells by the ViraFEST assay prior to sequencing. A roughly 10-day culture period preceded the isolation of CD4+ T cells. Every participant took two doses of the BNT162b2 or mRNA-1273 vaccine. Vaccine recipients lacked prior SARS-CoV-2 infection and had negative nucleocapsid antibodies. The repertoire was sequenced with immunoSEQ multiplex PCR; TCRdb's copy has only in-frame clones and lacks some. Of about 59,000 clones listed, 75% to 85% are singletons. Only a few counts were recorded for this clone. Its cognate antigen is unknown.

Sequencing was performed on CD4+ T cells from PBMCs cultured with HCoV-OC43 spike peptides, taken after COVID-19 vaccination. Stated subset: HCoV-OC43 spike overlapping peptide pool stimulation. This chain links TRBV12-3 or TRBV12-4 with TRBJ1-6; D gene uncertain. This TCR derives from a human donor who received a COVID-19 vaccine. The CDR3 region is CASSFGHNSPLHF. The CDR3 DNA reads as TGTGCCAGCAGTTTCGGTCATAATTCACCCCTCCACTTT.